This entry lists 4 T cell receptor beta chains sequenced from one sample in a study of cytomegalovirus exposure and HLA in healthy donors. PCR was performed using 60 Vbeta and 13 Jbeta primers. Only in-frame clones appear in the TCRdb table, and some are missing; sequencing was by immunoSEQ multiplex PCR. The table has tens of thousands of clones, roughly 75% seen once. The sample taken for sequencing was PBMCs. These receptor sequences come from a man aged 35-49 years in good health and CMV-seronegative.

This chain connects TRBV28 to TRBJ1-6; 9 bases are a match to TRBD1. V was clipped by 1 base and J by 10 bases; unmatched bases: 8. Germline CDR1 and CDR2: MDHEN and SYDVKM. The CDR3 length is 16 residues. Here the CDR3 reads CASSLLQGANVSPLHF. The CDR3, as DNA: TGTGCCAGCAGTTTATTACAGGGGGCGAATGTGTCACCCCTCCACTTT.

The chain recombines TRBV5-1 with TRBJ2-1, with a weak D call TRBD2 (5 bases). CDR1 and CDR2 (germline): SGHRS, YFSETQ. The ends were cut back, 0 bases at V and 7 bases at J, with 14 bases in the middle. The CDR3 runs 15 residues. CDR3 DNA: TGCGCCAGCAGCTTGGCCCCAATAACTAGGAATGAGCAGTTCTTC. Translation gives CASSLAPITRNEQFF.

The rearrangement joins TRBV27 to TRBJ2-7, with 12 positions matching TRBD2. CDR3 size: 14 residues. Germline assignment: CDR1 MNHEY and CDR2 SMNVEV (reference sequence). Trimming took 6 bases from V and 5 from J; bases not matched to a gene: 5. The CDR3 loop reads CASRRLAGDHEQYF. For the CDR3, the DNA is TGTGCCAGCAGAAGACTAGCGGGAGATCACGAGCAGTACTTC.

The rearrangement links TRBV27 to TRBJ2-7; TRBD2 aligns across 8 bases. The V gene end was trimmed by 2 bases and the J gene end by 1 base; junction bases not matched to a gene: 7. Germline CDR1 MNHEY, CDR2 SMNVEV (reference sequence). The CDR3 spans 16 residues. The CDR3 loop is CASSLRASGLSYEQYF. The CDR3 DNA is TGTGCCAGCAGTTTAAGGGCTAGCGGGCTTTCCTACGAGCAGTACTTC.